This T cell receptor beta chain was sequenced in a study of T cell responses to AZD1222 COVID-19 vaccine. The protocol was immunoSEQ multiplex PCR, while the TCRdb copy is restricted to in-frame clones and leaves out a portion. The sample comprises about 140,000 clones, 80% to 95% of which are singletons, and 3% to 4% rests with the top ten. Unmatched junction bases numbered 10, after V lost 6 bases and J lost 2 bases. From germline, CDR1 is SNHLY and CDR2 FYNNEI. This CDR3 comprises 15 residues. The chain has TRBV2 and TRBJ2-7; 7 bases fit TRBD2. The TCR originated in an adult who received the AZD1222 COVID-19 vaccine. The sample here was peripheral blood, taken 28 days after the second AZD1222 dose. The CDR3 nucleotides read TGTGCCAGCAGAATTGACTCTAGCGGAGCCTACGAGCAGTACTTC. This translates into CASRIDSSGAYEQYF.